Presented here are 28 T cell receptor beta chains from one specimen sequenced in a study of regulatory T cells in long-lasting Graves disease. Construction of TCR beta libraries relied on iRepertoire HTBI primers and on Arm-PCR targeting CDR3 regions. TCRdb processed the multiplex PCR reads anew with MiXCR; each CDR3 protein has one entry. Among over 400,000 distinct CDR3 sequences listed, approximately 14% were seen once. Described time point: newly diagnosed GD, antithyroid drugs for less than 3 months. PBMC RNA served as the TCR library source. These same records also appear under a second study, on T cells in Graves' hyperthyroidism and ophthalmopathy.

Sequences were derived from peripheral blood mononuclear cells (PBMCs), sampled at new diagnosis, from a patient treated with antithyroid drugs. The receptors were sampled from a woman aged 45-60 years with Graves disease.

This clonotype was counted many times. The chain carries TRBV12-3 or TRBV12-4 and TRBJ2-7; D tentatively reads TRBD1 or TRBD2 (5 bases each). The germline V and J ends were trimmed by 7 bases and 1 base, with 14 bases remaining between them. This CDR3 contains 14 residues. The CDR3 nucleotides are TGTGCCAGCACCATCGGGACCTTATCCTACGAGCAGTACTTC. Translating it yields CASTIGTLSYEQYF.

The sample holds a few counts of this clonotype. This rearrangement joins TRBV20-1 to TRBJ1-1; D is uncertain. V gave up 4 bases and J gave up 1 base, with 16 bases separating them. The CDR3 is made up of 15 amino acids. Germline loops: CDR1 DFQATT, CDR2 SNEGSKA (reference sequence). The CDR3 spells CSATGRATWNTEAFF. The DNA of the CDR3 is TGCAGTGCTACGGGAAGGGCTACCTGGAACACTGAAGCTTTCTTT.

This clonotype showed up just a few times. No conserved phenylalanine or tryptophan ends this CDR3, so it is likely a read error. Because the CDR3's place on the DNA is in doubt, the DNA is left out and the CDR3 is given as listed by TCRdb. The CDR3 reads CASSPTGPISAYEQYI. The J gene is TRBJ2-7, the V gene TRBV5-1; TRBD1, the table's D call, was not compared with the DNA. Germline CDR1 SGHRS, CDR2 YFSETQ. Termini included, the CDR3 measures 16 amino acids.

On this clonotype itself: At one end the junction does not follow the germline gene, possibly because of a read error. The CDR3 DNA reads as TGCAGTGCTAGAGTAGGAGGGAGTGACTACGGGCAGTACTTC. Translated, it gives CSARVGGSDYGQYF. The J gene is TRBJ2-7, the V gene TRBV20-1; D is possibly TRBD2 (6 bases). Germline CDR1 reads DFQATT; CDR2 reads SNEGSKA (reference sequence). This CDR3 comprises 14 residues.

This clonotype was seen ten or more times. DNA for the CDR3: TGTGCCAGCAGCTTAGCGCGGCAGCAGAGGGGCTACACCTTC. This translates into CASSLARQQRGYTF. V usage is TRBV7-9 and J usage is TRBJ1-2; D gene unclear. Per germline, CDR1 SEHNR and CDR2 FQNEAQ (reference sequence). Trimming removed 0 bases from V and 8 bases from J, with 13 bases in between. This CDR3 is 14 amino acids long.

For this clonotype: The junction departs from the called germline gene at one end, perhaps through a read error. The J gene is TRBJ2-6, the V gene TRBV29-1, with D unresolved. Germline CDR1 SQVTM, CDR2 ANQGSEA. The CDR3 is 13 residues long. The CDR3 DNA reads TGCATCGTTGGGGATGGTGGGGCCAACGTCCTGACTTTC. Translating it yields CIVGDGGANVLTF.

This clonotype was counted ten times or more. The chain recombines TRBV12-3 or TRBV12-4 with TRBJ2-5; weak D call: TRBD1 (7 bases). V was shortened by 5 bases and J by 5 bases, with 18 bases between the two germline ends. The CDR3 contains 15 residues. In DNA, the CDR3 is TGTGCCAGCAGTCAAACCGGAGGGACAGACGAGACCCAGTACTTC. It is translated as CASSQTGGTDETQYF.

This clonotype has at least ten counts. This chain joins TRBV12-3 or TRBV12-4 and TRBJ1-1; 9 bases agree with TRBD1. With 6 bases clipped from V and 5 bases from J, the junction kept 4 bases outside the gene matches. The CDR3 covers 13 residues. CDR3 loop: CASSTGGLTEAFF. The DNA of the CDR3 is TGTGCCAGCAGCACAGGGGGCTTGACTGAAGCTTTCTTT.

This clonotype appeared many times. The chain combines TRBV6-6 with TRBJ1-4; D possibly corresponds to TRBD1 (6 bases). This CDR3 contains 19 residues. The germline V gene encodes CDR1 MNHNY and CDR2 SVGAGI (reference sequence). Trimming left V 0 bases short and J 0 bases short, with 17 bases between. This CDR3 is CASSYSFLQGYATNEKLFF. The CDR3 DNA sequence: TGTGCCAGCAGTTACTCGTTCTTGCAGGGGTATGCAACTAATGAAAAACTGTTTTTT.

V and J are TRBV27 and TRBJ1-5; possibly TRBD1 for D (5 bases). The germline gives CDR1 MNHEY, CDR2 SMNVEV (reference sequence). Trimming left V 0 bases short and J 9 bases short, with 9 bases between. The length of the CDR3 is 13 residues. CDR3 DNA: TGTGCCAGCAGTTTATCGGGGGGGGGGCCCCAGCATTTT. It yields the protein CASSLSGGGPQHF.

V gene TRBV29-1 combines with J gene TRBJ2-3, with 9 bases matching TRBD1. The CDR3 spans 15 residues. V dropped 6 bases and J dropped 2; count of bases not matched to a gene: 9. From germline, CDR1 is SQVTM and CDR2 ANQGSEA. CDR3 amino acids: CSVNTGGFSTDTQYF. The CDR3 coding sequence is TGCAGCGTCAACACAGGGGGCTTTTCCACAGATACGCAGTATTTT.

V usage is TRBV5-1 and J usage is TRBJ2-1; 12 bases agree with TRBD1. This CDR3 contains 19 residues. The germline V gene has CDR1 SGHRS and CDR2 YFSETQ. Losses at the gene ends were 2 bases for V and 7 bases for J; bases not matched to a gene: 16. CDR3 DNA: TGCGCCAGCAGCTTAGGTGGGACAGGGGGCGGCTTTAGACAAAATGAGCAGTTCTTC. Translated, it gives CASSLGGTGGGFRQNEQFF.

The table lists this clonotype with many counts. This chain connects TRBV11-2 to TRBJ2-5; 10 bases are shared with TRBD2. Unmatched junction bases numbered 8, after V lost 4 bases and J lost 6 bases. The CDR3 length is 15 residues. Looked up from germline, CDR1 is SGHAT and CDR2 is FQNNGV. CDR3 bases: TGTGCCAGCAGCTCCGATAGCGGGAGGTGGAAGACCCAGTACTTC. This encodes CASSSDSGRWKTQYF.

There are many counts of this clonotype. The DNA for the CDR3 is TGTGCCAGCAGCATCTATCTAGTGGGGGAAGAGACCCAGTACTTC. Amino acids: CASSIYLVGEETQYF. The chain is built from TRBV7-2 and TRBJ2-5, with D perhaps assigned TRBD1 or TRBD2 (5 bases each). Germline V gene data show CDR1 as SGHTA and CDR2 as FQGNSA. Trimming left V 5 bases short and J 3 bases short, with 16 bases between. This CDR3 comprises 15 residues.

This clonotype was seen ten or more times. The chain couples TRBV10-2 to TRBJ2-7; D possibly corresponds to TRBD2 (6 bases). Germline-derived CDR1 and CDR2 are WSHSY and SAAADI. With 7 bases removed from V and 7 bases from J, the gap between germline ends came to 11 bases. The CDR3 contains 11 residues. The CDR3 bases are TGCGCCAGCATCGGGGGAAGGGAGCAGTACTTC. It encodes CASIGGREQYF.

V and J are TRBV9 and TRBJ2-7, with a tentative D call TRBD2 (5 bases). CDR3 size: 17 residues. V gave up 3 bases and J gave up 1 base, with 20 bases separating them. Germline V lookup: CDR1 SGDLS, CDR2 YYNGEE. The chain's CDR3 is CASSAPIEGNGSYEQYF. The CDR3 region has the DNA TGTGCCAGCAGCGCCCCGATTGAGGGTAATGGTTCCTACGAGCAGTACTTC.

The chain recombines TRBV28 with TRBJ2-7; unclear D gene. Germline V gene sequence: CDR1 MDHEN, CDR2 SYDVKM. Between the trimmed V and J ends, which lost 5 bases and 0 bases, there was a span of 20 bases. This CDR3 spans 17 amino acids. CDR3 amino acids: CASSGRTGRASSYEQYF. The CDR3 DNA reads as TGTGCCAGCAGTGGAAGAACCGGCAGAGCGAGCTCCTACGAGCAGTACTTC.

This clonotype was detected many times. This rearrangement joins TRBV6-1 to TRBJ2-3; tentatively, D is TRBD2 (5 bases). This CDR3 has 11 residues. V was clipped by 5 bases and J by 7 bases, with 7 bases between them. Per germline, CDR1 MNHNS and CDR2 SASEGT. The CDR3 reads CASSPGNTQYF. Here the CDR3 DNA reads TGTGCCAGCAGTCCGGGGAATACGCAGTATTTT.

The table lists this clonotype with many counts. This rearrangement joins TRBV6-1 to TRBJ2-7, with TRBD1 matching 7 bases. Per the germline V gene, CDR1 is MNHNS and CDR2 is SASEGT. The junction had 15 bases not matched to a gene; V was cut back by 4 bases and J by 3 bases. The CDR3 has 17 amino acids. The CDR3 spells CASSGRPRQGIGYEQYF. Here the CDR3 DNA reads TGTGCCAGCAGTGGCCGCCCCCGACAGGGCATCGGCTACGAGCAGTACTTC.

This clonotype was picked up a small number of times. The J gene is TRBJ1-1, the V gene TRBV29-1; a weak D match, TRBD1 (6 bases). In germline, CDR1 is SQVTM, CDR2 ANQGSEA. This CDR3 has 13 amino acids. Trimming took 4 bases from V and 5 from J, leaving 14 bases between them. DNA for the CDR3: TGCAGCGTTGGTGTAGGGGGATGGACTGAAGCTTTCTTT. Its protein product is CSVGVGGWTEAFF.

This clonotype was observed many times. The CDR3 here is CASSVLAETYNEQFF. The CDR3 DNA sequence: TGTGCCAGCAGCGTTTTAGCGGAAACCTACAATGAGCAGTTCTTC. This chain connects TRBV7-2 to TRBJ2-1; D perhaps matches TRBD2 (6 bases). Trimming left V 5 bases short and J 2 bases short, with 13 bases between. CDR3 length: 15 amino acids. Per germline, CDR1 SGHTA and CDR2 FQGNSA.

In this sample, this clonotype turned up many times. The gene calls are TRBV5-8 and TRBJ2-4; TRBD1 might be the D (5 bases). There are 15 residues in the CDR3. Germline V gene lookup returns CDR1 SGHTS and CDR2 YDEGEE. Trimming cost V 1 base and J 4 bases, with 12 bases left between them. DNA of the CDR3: TGTGCCAGCAGCTTGTTGCAAGGGGCAAAAAACATTCAGTACTTC. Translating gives CASSLLQGAKNIQYF.

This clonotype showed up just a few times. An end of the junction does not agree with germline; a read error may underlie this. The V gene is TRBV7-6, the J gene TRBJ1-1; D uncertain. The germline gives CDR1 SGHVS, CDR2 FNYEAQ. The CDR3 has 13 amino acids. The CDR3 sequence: CASSSSVNTESFF. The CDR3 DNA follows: TGTGCCAGCAGCTCCAGTGTGAACACTGAATCTTTCTTT. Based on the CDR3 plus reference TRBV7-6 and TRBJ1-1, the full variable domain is GAGVSQSPRYKVTKRGQDVALRCDPISGHVSLYWYRQALGQGPEFLTYFNYEAQQDKSGLPNDRFSAERPEGSISTLTIQRTEQRDSAMYRCASSSSVNTESFFGQGTRLTVV.

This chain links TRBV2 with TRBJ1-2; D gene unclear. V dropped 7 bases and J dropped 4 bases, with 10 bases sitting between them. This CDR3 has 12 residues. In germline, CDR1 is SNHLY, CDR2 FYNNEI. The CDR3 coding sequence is TGTGCCAGCATTGGATTGGGCTATGGCTACACCTTC. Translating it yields CASIGLGYGYTF.

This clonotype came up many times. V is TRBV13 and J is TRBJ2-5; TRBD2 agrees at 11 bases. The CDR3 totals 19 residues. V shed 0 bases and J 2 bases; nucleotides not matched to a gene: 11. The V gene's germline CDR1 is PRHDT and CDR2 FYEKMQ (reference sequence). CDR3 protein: CASSLGSGTSGRGQETQYF. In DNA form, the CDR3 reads TGTGCCAGCAGCTTAGGCAGTGGGACTAGCGGAAGGGGGCAAGAGACCCAGTACTTC.

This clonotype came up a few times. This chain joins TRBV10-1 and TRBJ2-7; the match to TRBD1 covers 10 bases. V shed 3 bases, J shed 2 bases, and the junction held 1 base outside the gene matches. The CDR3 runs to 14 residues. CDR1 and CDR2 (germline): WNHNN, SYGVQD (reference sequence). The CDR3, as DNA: TGCGCCAGCAGTGATGGGACAGGGGCCTACGAGCAGTACTTC. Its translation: CASSDGTGAYEQYF.

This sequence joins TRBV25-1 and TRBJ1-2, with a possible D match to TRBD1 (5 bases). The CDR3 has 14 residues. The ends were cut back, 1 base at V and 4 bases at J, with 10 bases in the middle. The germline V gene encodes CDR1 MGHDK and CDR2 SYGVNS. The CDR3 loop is CASSELGGGYGYTF. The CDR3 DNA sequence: TGTGCCAGCAGTGAATTGGGGGGTGGCTATGGCTACACCTTC.

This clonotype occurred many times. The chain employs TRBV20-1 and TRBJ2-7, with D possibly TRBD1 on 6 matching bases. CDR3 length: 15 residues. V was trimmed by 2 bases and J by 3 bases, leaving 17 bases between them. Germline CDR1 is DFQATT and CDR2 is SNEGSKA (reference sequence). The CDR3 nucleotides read TGCAGTGCTAGAAATACCGGGACAAGTTACTACGAGCAGTACTTC. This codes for CSARNTGTSYYEQYF.